This TCR beta chain comes out of a study of technical replicates of blood from a handful of donors. CDR3 size: 15 residues. Germline V gene lookup returns CDR1 LGHNA and CDR2 YSLEER. V lost 3 bases, J lost 10 bases, and 11 bases stayed unmatched. The repertoire was sequenced with immunoSEQ multiplex PCR; TCRdb's copy has only in-frame clones and lacks some. The sample has 95,000 or so clones, about 95% seen once. The TCR originated in a human donor in good health. The sequencing sample was made of T cells isolated from PBMCs. V usage is TRBV4-3 and J usage is TRBJ2-2, with TRBD2 matching 7 bases. The CDR3 nucleotides read TGCGCCAGCAGCCACCTCGGACTAGAGGGTTCGGAGCTGTTTTTT. Protein product: CASSHLGLEGSELFF.